This TCR beta chain was recovered during a study of blood T cell repertoires in COVID-19. Original handling: Amplification with reference gene primers provided the estimates of nucleated cell counts. Profiling relied on immunoSEQ multiplex PCR, and the TCRdb table lists in-frame clones only, not all of them. The V and J calls and clone size come from that table; D and trimming were worked out from the DNA. This sample yields about 220,000 clones, of which over 80% are seen a single time; 6.8% belongs to the top ten. Participants came from around 25 US areas, aged roughly 18 to 95 years. This CDR3 is built from 14 residues. Germline-derived CDR1 and CDR2 are LNHDA and SQIVND (reference sequence). Trimming at V came to 0 bases and at J to 6 bases, leaving 2 bases not matched to a gene.

Input material: PBMCs or T cells enriched from blood (not recorded which). This sequence was found in a woman in her thirties or forties who had recovered from COVID-19. The V and J genes are TRBV19 and TRBJ2-3; 8 bases match TRBD1. The CDR3 nucleotides are TGTGCCAGTAGTATAGACAGGGGGCAGGATACGCAGTATTTT. This encodes CASSIDRGQDTQYF.